This entry features one T cell receptor beta chain sequence. The sample comes from a study of blood T cell repertoires in COVID-19. Study details: Sites in the United States, Italy and Spain provided acute and convalescent COVID-19 samples.

Repertoires were generated with immunoSEQ multiplex PCR, while TCRdb's copy carries only in-frame clones and drops some. The repertoire includes roughly 300,000 clones, more than 70% of them detected once, and 7.8% sits in the top ten. Germline V gene lookup returns CDR1 KGHSH and CDR2 LQKENI. The CDR3 sequence is 15 residues long. Unmatched junction bases numbered 12, after V lost 7 bases and J lost 7 bases. Sequencing used peripheral blood. The origin of this receptor is a woman aged 50 to 60 who had recovered from COVID-19. The chain carries TRBV18 and TRBJ2-2; TRBD1 aligns across 7 bases. In DNA, the CDR3 is TGTGCCAGCTATCCACCGACAGGGACGGTCGGGGAGCTGTTTTTT. The encoded protein is CASYPPTGTVGELFF.